Listed below are T cell receptor beta chains from one sample, sequenced in a study of blood T cell repertoires in COVID-19. This table comes from immunoSEQ multiplex PCR, and its TCRdb copy is limited to in-frame clones, with some not included. Of hundreds of thousands of clones in the sample, approximately 86% are singletons; the top ten hold approximately 3%. Sequencing input: peripheral blood. The source is a man aged 60 to 75 with acute or convalescent COVID-19. Both conserved end residues are part of each CDR3. The order of the fields is V gene, clone size, J gene, D gene, CDR3 protein, CDR3 DNA. A D gene is named only where the DNA matches it firmly. Clone size, where shown, is once, few, many, or a class for clones that have expanded.

v_gene: TRBV15
abundance: .
j_gene: TRBJ2-5
d_gene: TRBD2
CDR3aa: CATSRAGRGGLETQYF
CDR3nt: TGTGCCACCAGCAGAGCGGGGCGGGGGGGCCTGGAGACCCAGTACTTC

v_gene: TRBV7-2
abundance: .
j_gene: TRBJ2-2
d_gene: .
CDR3aa: CASSPISTGELFF
CDR3nt: TGTGCCAGCAGCCCCATCAGCACCGGGGAGCTGTTTTTT

v_gene: TRBV12-3/TRBV12-4
abundance: .
j_gene: TRBJ1-1
d_gene: .
CDR3aa: CASSPRQFEAFF
CDR3nt: TGTGCCAGCAGCCCAAGACAGTTTGAAGCTTTCTTT

v_gene: TRBV19
abundance: .
j_gene: TRBJ1-2
d_gene: TRBD1
CDR3aa: CASSTGQGRSSANYGYTF
CDR3nt: TGTGCCAGTAGTACAGGACAGGGTAGGAGTTCCGCTAACTATGGCTACACCTTC

v_gene: TRBV19
abundance: .
j_gene: TRBJ1-2
d_gene: TRBD1
CDR3aa: CASANRQGGDYGYTF
CDR3nt: TGTGCCAGTGCGAATCGACAGGGGGGTGACTATGGCTACACCTTC

v_gene: TRBV24-1
abundance: .
j_gene: TRBJ1-6
d_gene: .
CDR3aa: CATSDVNSPLHF
CDR3nt: TGTGCCACCAGTGATGTAAATTCACCCCTCCACTTT

v_gene: TRBV5-8
abundance: few
j_gene: TRBJ1-2
d_gene: .
CDR3aa: CASSLGAKTNYGYTF
CDR3nt: TGTGCCAGCAGCTTAGGGGCGAAAACTAACTATGGCTACACCTTC

v_gene: TRBV28
abundance: .
j_gene: TRBJ2-2
d_gene: .
CDR3aa: CASLGVQGPTGELFF
CDR3nt: TGTGCCAGTCTAGGGGTTCAGGGTCCGACCGGGGAGCTGTTTTTT

v_gene: TRBV7-3
abundance: once
j_gene: TRBJ2-3
d_gene: .
CDR3aa: CASSLDRRGGTDTQYF
CDR3nt: TGTGCCAGCAGCTTAGACCGGCGGGGCGGGACAGATACGCAGTATTTT

v_gene: TRBV28
abundance: .
j_gene: TRBJ1-2
d_gene: TRBD1
CDR3aa: CASSSALRDRGFYGYTF
CDR3nt: TGTGCCAGCAGTTCGGCCCTAAGGGACAGGGGGTTCTATGGCTACACCTTC

v_gene: TRBV24-1
abundance: .
j_gene: TRBJ1-4
d_gene: TRBD1
CDR3aa: CATSEDRRNEKLFF
CDR3nt: TGTGCCACCAGTGAGGACAGGAGAAATGAAAAACTGTTTTTT

v_gene: TRBV9
abundance: .
j_gene: TRBJ2-7
d_gene: TRBD1
CDR3aa: CASSVGDRGHSYEQYF
CDR3nt: TGTGCCAGCAGCGTAGGCGACAGGGGGCACTCCTACGAGCAGTACTTC

v_gene: TRBV6-5
abundance: .
j_gene: TRBJ1-5
d_gene: TRBD1
CDR3aa: CASSRDRGEWQPQHF
CDR3nt: TGTGCCAGCAGTAGGGACAGGGGGGAATGGCAGCCCCAGCATTTT

v_gene: TRBV7-3
abundance: once
j_gene: TRBJ1-1
d_gene: .
CDR3aa: CASSLSPAMNTEAFF
CDR3nt: TGTGCCAGCAGCTTATCGCCAGCGATGAACACTGAAGCTTTCTTT

v_gene: TRBV25-1
abundance: .
j_gene: TRBJ2-7
d_gene: TRBD1
CDR3aa: CASSDTGALYEQYF
CDR3nt: TGTGCCAGCAGTGATACAGGGGCCCTTTACGAGCAGTACTTC

v_gene: TRBV19
abundance: .
j_gene: TRBJ1-2
d_gene: TRBD1
CDR3aa: CASSIAWTGRLGYGYTF
CDR3nt: TGTGCCAGTAGTATAGCCTGGACAGGCAGACTAGGCTATGGCTACACCTTC

v_gene: TRBV18
abundance: once
j_gene: TRBJ2-5
d_gene: .
CDR3aa: CASSPGTQETQYF
CDR3nt: TGTGCCAGCTCACCCGGGACACAAGAGACCCAGTACTTC

v_gene: TRBV5-8
abundance: few
j_gene: TRBJ2-7
d_gene: TRBD1
CDR3aa: CASSALRGSSYEQYF
CDR3nt: TGTGCCAGCAGCGCGCTCAGGGGGTCCTCCTACGAGCAGTACTTC

v_gene: TRBV3-1/TRBV3-2
abundance: .
j_gene: TRBJ2-3
d_gene: .
CDR3aa: CASSQAGGGRSTDTQYF
CDR3nt: TGTGCCAGCAGCCAAGCGGGCGGGGGCCGTAGCACAGATACGCAGTATTTT

v_gene: TRBV29-1
abundance: .
j_gene: TRBJ2-3
d_gene: TRBD2
CDR3aa: CSALTSGGTTDTQYF
CDR3nt: TGCAGCGCGTTGACTAGCGGGGGGACCACAGATACGCAGTATTTT

v_gene: TRBV5-8
abundance: .
j_gene: TRBJ1-6
d_gene: .
CDR3aa: CAGDTGSSYNSPLHF
CDR3nt: TGTGCCGGGGACACAGGCTCCTCCTATAATTCACCCCTCCACTTT

v_gene: TRBV25-1
abundance: .
j_gene: TRBJ1-2
d_gene: .
CDR3aa: CASSFGQYYGYTF
CDR3nt: TGTGCCAGCAGTTTTGGACAGTACTATGGCTACACCTTC